This entry features one T cell receptor (beta chain) sequence. The record originates from a study of T cell responses to AZD1222 COVID-19 vaccine. This table comes from immunoSEQ multiplex PCR, and its TCRdb copy is limited to in-frame clones, with some not included. The sample gives about 42,000 clones, approximately 88% of which show up once; 25% is in the top ten. Trimming took off 6 bases at V and 4 bases at J, with 18 bases between the two ends. The germline CDR1 and CDR2 sequences are SQVTM and ANQGSEA. CDR3 size: 14 residues. This chain joins TRBV29-1 and TRBJ1-2, with D perhaps matching TRBD1 (6 bases). The origin of this receptor is an adult who received the AZD1222 COVID-19 vaccine. Material: peripheral blood, obtained 28 days after the second AZD1222 dose. CDR3 DNA: TGCAGCGTCATAAAATCCGGGACACCCTATGGCTACACCTTC. Translation gives CSVIKSGTPYGYTF.